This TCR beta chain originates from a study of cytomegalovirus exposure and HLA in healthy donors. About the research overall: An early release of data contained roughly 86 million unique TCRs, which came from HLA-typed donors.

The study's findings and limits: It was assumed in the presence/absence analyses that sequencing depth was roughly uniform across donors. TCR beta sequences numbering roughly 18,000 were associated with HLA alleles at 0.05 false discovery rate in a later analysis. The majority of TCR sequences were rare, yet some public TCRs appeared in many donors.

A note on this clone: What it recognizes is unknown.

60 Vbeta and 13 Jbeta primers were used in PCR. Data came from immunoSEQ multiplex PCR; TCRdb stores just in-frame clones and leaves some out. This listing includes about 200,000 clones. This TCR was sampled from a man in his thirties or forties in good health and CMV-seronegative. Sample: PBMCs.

Here the CDR3 reads CASSYGPSNQPQHF. The CDR3 DNA is TGTGCCAGCAGTTACGGGCCGAGCAATCAGCCCCAGCATTTT. This chain links TRBV6-5 with TRBJ1-5; D ambiguous. This CDR3 region has 14 residues. The germline CDR1 and CDR2 sequences are MNHEY and SVGAGI. V was shortened by 2 bases and J by 1 base, with 6 bases between the two germline ends.